The 10 T cell receptor beta chains reported below all come from one sample, sequenced in a study of blood T cells in healthy people across ages. A second PCR, run for about 7 to 11 cycles, used a sample-barcoded 5' primer plus a J-beta primer mix. TCRdb processed the 5' RACE reads anew with MiXCR; each CDR3 protein has one entry. The sample shows hundreds of thousands of distinct CDR3 sequences, 45% to 50% of them seen only once. The sequenced material came from blood. Every receptor here comes from a woman aged 55-70 years in good health.

In DNA form, the CDR3 reads TGTGCCAGCAGTTACTCGGGACTAGATGTCCCCGGGGAGCTGTTTTTT. Protein: CASSYSGLDVPGELFF. The gene calls are TRBV6-5 and TRBJ2-2, with TRBD2 matching over 8 bases. Germline values: CDR1 MNHEY, CDR2 SVGAGI. Trimming took 0 bases from V and 6 from J; bases not matched to a gene: 6. CDR3 size: 16 residues.

The sample holds a few counts of this clonotype. This chain joins TRBV20-1 and TRBJ2-7; D remains ambiguous. CDR3 length: 15 amino acids. V was trimmed by 2 bases and J by 2 bases, leaving 16 bases between them. In germline, CDR1 is DFQATT, CDR2 SNEGSKA (reference sequence). This CDR3 reads CSARSGRGQAYEQYF. In DNA, the CDR3 is TGCAGTGCTAGATCGGGCAGAGGTCAGGCCTACGAGCAGTACTTC.

This chain joins TRBV3-1 and TRBJ2-5; 7 bases agree with TRBD2. This CDR3 contains 14 residues. Germline values: CDR1 LGHDT, CDR2 YNNKEL (reference sequence). Trimming at V came to 2 bases and at J to 11 bases, leaving 11 bases not matched to a gene. CDR3 loop: CASSQMTSTNEQYF. CDR3 in DNA: TGTGCCAGCAGCCAAATGACTAGCACAAATGAGCAGTACTTC.

This clonotype has just one count. This may be a read error: a much more frequent sequence differs by one nucleotide. The chain carries TRBV9 and TRBJ2-3; D uncertain. V dropped 3 bases and J dropped 10 bases, with 15 bases sitting between them. Germline CDR1 reads SGDLS; CDR2 reads YYNGEE. This CDR3 contains 13 residues. This CDR3 is CASSGGTRYAQYF. CDR3 in DNA: TGTGCCAGCAGCGGAGGAACACGGTATGCGCAGTATTTT. The full variable domain, in which reference TRBV9 and TRBJ2-3 provide the parts outside the CDR3, is DSGVTQTPKHLITATGQRVTLRCSPRSGDLSVYWYQQSLDQGLQFLIQYYNGEERAKGNILERFSAQQFPDLHSELNLSSLELGDSALYFCASSGGTRYAQYFGPGTRLTVL.

The chain is built from TRBV10-3 and TRBJ2-1; 10 bases map to TRBD2. The V and J ends lost 6 bases and 8 bases, in that order; junction bases with no gene match: 1. CDR1 ENHRY and CDR2 SYGVKD come from the germline V gene. The CDR3 is made up of 12 amino acids. As DNA, the CDR3 is TGTGCCATCAGGGGGACTAGCGATGAGCAGTTCTTC. Translated: CAIRGTSDEQFF.

The CDR3 loop reads CASTLLNTEAFF. The CDR3 bases are TGTGCCAGCACCCTTTTGAACACTGAAGCTTTCTTT. The chain couples TRBV13 to TRBJ1-1; no definite D call. CDR1 is PRHDT and CDR2 is FYEKMQ in the germline V gene (reference sequence). This CDR3 has 12 residues. The ends were cut back, 7 bases at V and 0 bases at J, with 6 bases in the middle.

The J gene is TRBJ2-5, the V gene TRBV12-3 or TRBV12-4; 11 positions match TRBD2. The J call may be faulty, since TRBJ2-7 better matches the DNA end. This CDR3 has 14 residues. The CDR3, as DNA: TGTGCCGTTAGGAGTAGCGGGAGGGCCTACGAGCAGTACTTC. Its translation: CAVRSSGRAYEQYF.

The CDR3 sequence is CASSLLGTGDYEQYF. The CDR3 bases are TGTGCCAGCAGCTTACTCGGGACAGGGGACTACGAGCAGTACTTC. J is TRBJ2-7 and V is TRBV7-2; 10 bases fit TRBD1. Germline V gene data show CDR1 as SGHTA and CDR2 as FQGNSA. Losses at the gene ends were 2 bases for V and 3 bases for J; bases not matched to a gene: 4. The CDR3 contains 15 residues.

V usage is TRBV9 and J usage is TRBJ1-1; unclear D gene. Germline-derived CDR1 and CDR2 are SGDLS and YYNGEE. The CDR3 runs to 14 residues. Trimming removed 3 bases at V and 5 bases at J, with 14 bases between. CDR3 bases: TGTGCCAGCAGCGCTCAGAGGCTGGGAACTGAAGCTTTCTTT. This translates into CASSAQRLGTEAFF.

This clonotype came up a few times. The chain combines TRBV4-1 with TRBJ1-5, with D possibly TRBD1 on 5 matching bases. The CDR3 covers 15 residues. V was clipped by 4 bases and J by 6 bases, with 16 bases between them. CDR1 and CDR2 (germline): MGHRA, YSYEKL. The CDR3 coding sequence is TGCGCCAGCAGCCCCCGCCGGGGCTCGAGTCAGCCCCAGCATTTT. As protein: CASSPRRGSSQPQHF.